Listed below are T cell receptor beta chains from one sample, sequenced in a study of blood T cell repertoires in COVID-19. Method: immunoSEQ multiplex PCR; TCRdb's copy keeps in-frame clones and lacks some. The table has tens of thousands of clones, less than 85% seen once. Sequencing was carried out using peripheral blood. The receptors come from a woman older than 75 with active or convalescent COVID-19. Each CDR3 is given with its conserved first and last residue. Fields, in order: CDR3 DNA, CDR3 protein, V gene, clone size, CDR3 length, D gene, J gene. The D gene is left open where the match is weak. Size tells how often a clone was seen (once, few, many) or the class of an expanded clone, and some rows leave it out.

DNA: TGTGCCAGCAGCTTAGGCAGAGGAGAGACCCAGTACTTC
CDR3: CASSLGRGETQYF
V: TRBV7-9
size: .
length: 13
D: .
J: TRBJ2-5

DNA: TGTGCCAGCAGATATGCTATTCAAAGGAACACTGAAGCTTTCTTT
CDR3: CASRYAIQRNTEAFF
V: TRBV25-1
size: .
length: 15
D: .
J: TRBJ1-1

DNA: TGTGCCAGCAGCCCTAGGACAGGGCTTACAGATACGCAGTATTTT
CDR3: CASSPRTGLTDTQYF
V: TRBV7-6
size: .
length: 15
D: TRBD1
J: TRBJ2-3

DNA: TGCAGCGCCTCCCGGGGGGGTGTGGAGACCCAGTACTTC
CDR3: CSASRGGVETQYF
V: TRBV29-1
size: .
length: 13
D: TRBD2
J: TRBJ2-5

DNA: TGTGCCAGCAGCCAAGATTTGGAGTGGGTCGGGATGCGGGATGGCTACACCTTC
CDR3: CASSQDLEWVGMRDGYTF
V: TRBV4-2
size: .
length: 18
D: .
J: TRBJ1-2

DNA: TGTGCCAGTAGTATAACGCCTAGCGGCTCAAACGAGCAGTACTTC
CDR3: CASSITPSGSNEQYF
V: TRBV19
size: .
length: 15
D: TRBD2
J: TRBJ2-7

DNA: TGTGCCAGCAGCGTATATGGCCGCTCTGGAAACACCATATATTTT
CDR3: CASSVYGRSGNTIYF
V: TRBV9
size: .
length: 15
D: .
J: TRBJ1-3

DNA: TGTGCCAGCAGTGACTCGAGAGACAGCCACATGAACACTGAAGCTTTCTTT
CDR3: CASSDSRDSHMNTEAFF
V: TRBV6-4
size: .
length: 17
D: .
J: TRBJ1-1

DNA: TGTGCCAGCAGCTTAGCCCCGGGTGAGGACAGGGATCGCGAGCAGTACTTC
CDR3: CASSLAPGEDRDREQYF
V: TRBV11-2
size: .
length: 17
D: TRBD1
J: TRBJ2-7

DNA: TGTGCCAGCAGCTTTAGCGGACGCAGCAATGAGCAGTTCTTC
CDR3: CASSFSGRSNEQFF
V: TRBV7-3
size: few
length: 14
D: .
J: TRBJ2-1

DNA: TGTGCCAGCAGCTTGCGGGAGACGAATGAGCAGTTCTTC
CDR3: CASSLRETNEQFF
V: TRBV7-2
size: .
length: 13
D: TRBD2
J: TRBJ2-1

DNA: TGTGCCTGGAGTATAGCGGGAGGATCCTCGCGGGGGACCCAGTACTTC
CDR3: CAWSIAGGSSRGTQYF
V: TRBV30
size: .
length: 16
D: TRBD2
J: TRBJ2-5

DNA: TGTGCCAGCACCCGACAGGTTGTTAACTATGGCTACACCTTC
CDR3: CASTRQVVNYGYTF
V: TRBV5-4
size: .
length: 14
D: .
J: TRBJ1-2

DNA: TGTGCCAGCAGTTTAAGTCGGACAGGGCACACCTTC
CDR3: CASSLSRTGHTF
V: TRBV12-3/TRBV12-4
size: .
length: 12
D: TRBD1
J: TRBJ1-2

DNA: TGCGCCAGCAGCCAGGTACAGGGGTCAGGCACTGAAGCTTTCTTT
CDR3: CASSQVQGSGTEAFF
V: TRBV4-1
size: few
length: 15
D: TRBD1
J: TRBJ1-1

DNA: TGCGCCAGCTCCGGACAGGGACTTCCCTATGGCTACACCTTC
CDR3: CASSGQGLPYGYTF
V: TRBV5-1
size: .
length: 14
D: TRBD1
J: TRBJ1-2

DNA: TGCGCCAGCAGCCGCTGGACTAGCGGGGGGCTGAACACCGGGGAGCTGTTTTTT
CDR3: CASSRWTSGGLNTGELFF
V: TRBV4-1
size: .
length: 18
D: TRBD2
J: TRBJ2-2